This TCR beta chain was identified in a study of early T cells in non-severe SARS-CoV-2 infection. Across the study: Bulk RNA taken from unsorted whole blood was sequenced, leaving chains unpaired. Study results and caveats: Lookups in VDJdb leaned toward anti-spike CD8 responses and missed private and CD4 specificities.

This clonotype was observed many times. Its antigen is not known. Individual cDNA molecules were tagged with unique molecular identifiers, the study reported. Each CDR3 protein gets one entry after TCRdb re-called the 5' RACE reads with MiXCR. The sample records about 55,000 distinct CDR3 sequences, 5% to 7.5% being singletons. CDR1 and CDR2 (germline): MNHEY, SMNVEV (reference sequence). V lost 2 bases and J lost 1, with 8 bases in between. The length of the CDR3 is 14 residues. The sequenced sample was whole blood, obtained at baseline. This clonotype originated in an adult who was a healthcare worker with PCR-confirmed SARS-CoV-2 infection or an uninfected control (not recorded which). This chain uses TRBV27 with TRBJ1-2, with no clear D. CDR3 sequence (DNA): TGTGCCAGCAGTTTACGGAGGGATAACTATGGCTACACCTTC. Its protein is CASSLRRDNYGYTF.